This TCR beta chain was profiled in a study of siplizumab effects on memory and regulatory T cells. Notes on the study in general: Memory cells seemed less diverse than naive T cells, which also seemed major contributors to the alloresponse. Poor capture below about 10^-5 frequency left most alloreactive clones unmapped to unstimulated subsets. Whether the proliferating Tregs (from siplizumab cultures) were suppressive was not confirmed.

On this clone: Its antigen remains unidentified.

CDR1 and CDR2 from the germline V gene are MNHEY and SVGAGI. J lost 3 bases, V lost 5 bases, and 6 bases had no gene match. The CDR3 is 15 amino acids. Profiling relied on immunoSEQ multiplex PCR, and the TCRdb table lists in-frame clones only, not all of them. There are 13,000 or so clones in the sample; less than 40% occur only once, and roughly a tenth lies in the top ten. Cells of the mixed lymphocyte reaction were cocultured at 37 degrees C for about 6 days. Sequences were obtained from CFSE-low (dividing) CD8+ T cells sorted from an allogeneic mixed lymphocyte reaction. The receptor's source is a human donor in good health; the cells came from an allogeneic mixed lymphocyte reaction. The chain links TRBV6-5 to TRBJ2-1; 8 positions agree with TRBD1. The CDR3 DNA reads as TGTGCCAGCAGTCCGACAGGGGCTGGCTACAATGAGCAGTTCTTC. This encodes CASSPTGAGYNEQFF.